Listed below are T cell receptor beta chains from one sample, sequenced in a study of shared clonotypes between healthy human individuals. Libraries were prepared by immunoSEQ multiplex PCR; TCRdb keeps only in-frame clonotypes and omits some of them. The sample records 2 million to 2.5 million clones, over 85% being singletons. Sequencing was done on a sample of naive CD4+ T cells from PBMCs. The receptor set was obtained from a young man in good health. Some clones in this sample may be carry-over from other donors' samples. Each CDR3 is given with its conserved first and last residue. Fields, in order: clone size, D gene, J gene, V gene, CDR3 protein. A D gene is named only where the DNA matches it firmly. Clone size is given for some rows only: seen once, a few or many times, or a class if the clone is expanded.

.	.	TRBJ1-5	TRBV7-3	CASSYRIPLFNQPQHF
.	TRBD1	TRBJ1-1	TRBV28	CASSSRTGVGTEAFF
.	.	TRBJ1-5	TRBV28	CASSRDGYSNQPQHF
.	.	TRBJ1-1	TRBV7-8	CASSLVVNTEAFF
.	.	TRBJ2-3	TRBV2	CASSEGVADTQYF
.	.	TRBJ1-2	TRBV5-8	CASSPAGGRRYGYTF
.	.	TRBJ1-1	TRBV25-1	CASSRIGMNTEAFF
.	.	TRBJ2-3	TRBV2	CATLRGAWADTQYF
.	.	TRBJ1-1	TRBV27	CASSFQGSDTEAFF
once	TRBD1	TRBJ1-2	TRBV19	CASNGQGDYGYTF
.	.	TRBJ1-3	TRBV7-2	CASSPDRSSGNTIYF
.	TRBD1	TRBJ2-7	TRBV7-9	CASSPRDSTYEQYF
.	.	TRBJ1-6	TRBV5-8	CASSSGSSPLHF
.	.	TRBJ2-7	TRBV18	CASSPKQGTAGNEQYF
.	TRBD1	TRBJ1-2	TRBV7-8	CASSGTGDIFYGYTF
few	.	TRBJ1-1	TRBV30	CAWMAAPTEAFF
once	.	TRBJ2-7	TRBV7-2	CASSSTTLGYF
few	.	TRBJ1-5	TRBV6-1	CASGGERSQPQHF
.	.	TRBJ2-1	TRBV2	CASRDDYNEQFF
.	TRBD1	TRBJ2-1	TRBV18	CASSLLLDRGDEQFF
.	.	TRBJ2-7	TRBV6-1	CASTLGGLNTYEQYF
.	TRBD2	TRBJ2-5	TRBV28	CASSLWGQGLAEETQYF
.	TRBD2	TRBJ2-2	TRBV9	CASSGVSRTSGTGELFF